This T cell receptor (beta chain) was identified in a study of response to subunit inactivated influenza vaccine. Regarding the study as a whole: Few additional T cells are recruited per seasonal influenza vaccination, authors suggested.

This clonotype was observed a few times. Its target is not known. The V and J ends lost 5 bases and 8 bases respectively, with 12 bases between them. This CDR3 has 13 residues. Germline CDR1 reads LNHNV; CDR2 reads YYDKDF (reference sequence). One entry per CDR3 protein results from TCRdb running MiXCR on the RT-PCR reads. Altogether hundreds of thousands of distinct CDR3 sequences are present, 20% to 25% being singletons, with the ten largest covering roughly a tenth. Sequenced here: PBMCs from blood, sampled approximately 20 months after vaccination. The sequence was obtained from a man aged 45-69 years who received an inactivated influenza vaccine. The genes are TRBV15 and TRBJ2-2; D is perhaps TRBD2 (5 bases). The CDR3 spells CATSAEGTGELFF. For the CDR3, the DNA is TGTGCCACCAGCGCCGAGGGCACAGGGGAGCTGTTTTTT.